Shown below are 16 T cell receptor beta chains from a single sample sequenced in a study of blood T cells in healthy people across ages (dated by TCRdb to the mid-2010s). Libraries came from 5' RACE. The instrument given in TCRdb is Illumina HiSeq 2500. The second PCR ran for roughly 7 to 11 cycles and used a J-beta primer mix along with a sample-barcoded 5' primer. The public sequencing data were trimmed at Q25 with fastp and processed into clonotypes with MiXCR by TCRdb, which kept only in-frame beta chains. Rows merge per CDR3 protein into single entries with the most common DNA and genes. This sample is represented by 1.5 million to 2 million distinct CDR3 sequences; 25% to 30% of them were singletons. Of the sample, about 8% is held by the ten largest clones. Source material: blood. Receptors originate from a woman aged 25 to 45 in good health.

The count of this clonotype is one. This chain links TRBV10-3 with TRBJ2-7; 7 bases agree with TRBD1. Germline V lookup: CDR1 ENHRY, CDR2 SYGVKD. The CDR3 is made up of 13 amino acids. The ends lost 7 bases at V and 4 bases at J; junction bases unmatched: 7. CDR3 nucleotides: TGTGCCATCAAGGGGACAGCAGATTACGAGCAGTACTTC. Translating it yields CAIKGTADYEQYF.

CDR3 loop: CASSQEDETQYF. The CDR3 DNA reads as TGTGCCAGCAGCCAGGAGGACGAGACCCAGTACTTC. This chain uses TRBV3-1 with TRBJ2-5; a weak D match, TRBD2 (5 bases). The germline V gene has CDR1 LGHDT and CDR2 YNNKEL (reference sequence). V was trimmed by 3 bases and J by 5 bases, leaving 7 bases between them. This CDR3 region has 12 residues.

This chain links TRBV3-1 with TRBJ2-7, with D possibly TRBD2 on 6 matching bases. V was cut by 4 bases and J by 3 bases, with 13 bases left in between. The CDR3 loop spans 14 amino acids. The germline V gene has CDR1 LGHDT and CDR2 YNNKEL (reference sequence). As DNA, the CDR3 is TGTGCCAGCAGCCCACGACTAGAAGGCTACGAGCAGTACTTC. The encoded protein is CASSPRLEGYEQYF.

In its sample, this clonotype was seen many times. The V call is TRBV28, the J call TRBJ2-5, with 7 bases that match TRBD2. This CDR3 has 13 amino acids. V lost 6 bases and J lost 5; bases outside the gene matches: 6. From germline, CDR1 is MDHEN and CDR2 SYDVKM. CDR3 sequence: CASRRAGVETQYF. CDR3 in DNA: TGTGCCAGCAGACGGGCGGGGGTTGAGACCCAGTACTTC. The entire variable domain, with the rest obtained from reference TRBV28 and TRBJ2-5, is as follows: DVKVTQSSRYLVKRTGEKVFLECVQDMDHENMFWYRQDPGLGLRLIYFSYDVKMKEKGDIPEGYSVSREKKERFSLILESASTNQTSMYLCASRRAGVETQYFGPGTRLLVL.

The chain couples TRBV7-2 to TRBJ2-3; TRBD2 matches at 9 bases. The trim removed 0 bases at V and 4 bases at J, leaving 8 bases unmatched. The CDR3 extends over 17 amino acids. Germline CDR1 and CDR2: SGHTA and FQGNSA. CDR3 sequence: CASSLALAGRGPDTQYF. The CDR3, as DNA: TGTGCCAGCAGCTTAGCGCTAGCGGGGAGGGGGCCAGATACGCAGTATTTT.

The chain has TRBV11-2 and TRBJ2-5; weak D call: TRBD2 (6 bases). V gave up 2 bases and J gave up 0 bases, with 16 bases separating them. Germline V gene lookup returns CDR1 SGHAT and CDR2 FQNNGV. This CDR3 spans 17 amino acids. The CDR3: CASSLFGGRGYQETQYF. The DNA of the CDR3 is TGTGCCAGCAGCTTATTTGGAGGGAGAGGGTACCAAGAGACCCAGTACTTC. The entire variable domain, with the rest obtained from reference TRBV11-2 and TRBJ2-5, is as follows: EAGVAQSPRYKIIEKRQSVAFWCNPISGHATLYWYQQILGQGPKLLIQFQNNGVVDDSQLPKDRFSAERLKGVDSTLKIQPAKLEDSAVYLCASSLFGGRGYQETQYFGPGTRLLVL.

V usage is TRBV28 and J usage is TRBJ2-7, with a weak D call TRBD2 (7 bases). Trimming pared 8 bases from V and 0 bases from J, leaving 17 bases between. CDR1 and CDR2 (germline): MDHEN, SYDVKM. This CDR3 comprises 15 residues. The CDR3 bases are TGTGCCAGCGACGAGGCGGGGGCTAGCTCCTACGAGCAGTACTTC. Translated: CASDEAGASSYEQYF.

The chain has TRBV5-6 and TRBJ2-3; TRBD2 might be the D (6 bases). The CDR3 has 15 amino acids. V was cut by 2 bases and J by 4 bases, with 14 bases left in between. Looked up from germline, CDR1 is SGHDT and CDR2 is YYEEEE. CDR3 in DNA: TGTGCCAGCAGCTTCTGGCGGGGATGGGCAGATACGCAGTATTTT. It is translated as CASSFWRGWADTQYF.

The chain combines TRBV20-1 with TRBJ1-1; D gene uncertain. Per the germline V gene, CDR1 is DFQATT and CDR2 is SNEGSKA (reference sequence). This CDR3 contains 14 residues. V was clipped by 0 bases and J by 5 bases, with 13 bases between them. The chain's CDR3 is CSARDRTRRTEAFF. In DNA, the CDR3 is TGCAGTGCTAGAGATAGAACGAGAAGGACTGAAGCTTTCTTT.

This clonotype was counted at least ten times. The rearrangement joins TRBV7-9 to TRBJ2-5; possibly TRBD2 for D (6 bases). Germline CDR1 and CDR2: SEHNR and FQNEAQ (reference sequence). V shed 4 bases and J shed 5 bases, with 14 bases lying between them. The CDR3 has 14 amino acids. CDR3 DNA: TGTGCCAGCAGCTCGAGAGGAGGGGACGAGACCCAGTACTTC. Translation gives CASSSRGGDETQYF.

As concerns this clonotype: This clone may be a read error of a much larger clone one base away. The chain links TRBV29-1 to TRBJ2-4, with a tentative D call TRBD2 (6 bases). CDR1 is SQVTM and CDR2 is ANQGSEA in the germline V gene. The CDR3 covers 14 residues. The CDR3 protein is CSVGSLARTYEQCF. CDR3 nucleotide sequence: TGCAGCGTTGGGTCCCTAGCGCGAACCTACGAGCAGTGCTTC. Based on the CDR3 plus reference TRBV29-1 and TRBJ2-4, the full variable domain is SAVISQKPSRDICQRGTSLTIQCQVDSQVTMMFWYRQQPGQSLTLIATANQGSEATYESGFVIDKFPISRPNLTFSTLTVSNMSPEDSSIYLCSVGSLARTYEQCFGAGTRLSVL.

The chain combines TRBV12-3 or TRBV12-4 with TRBJ2-1; the D is unclear. The V and J ends lost 9 bases and 4 bases respectively, with 19 bases between them. CDR3 length equals 15 residues. The CDR3 DNA follows: TGTGCCAGGAGCCCCCAGGTTTCGGGTTACAATGAGCAGTTCTTC. This gives the protein CARSPQVSGYNEQFF.

The chain couples TRBV6-1 to TRBJ1-1, with 7 positions matching TRBD1. Germline CDR1 MNHNS, CDR2 SASEGT. The CDR3 loop spans 13 amino acids. V dropped 9 bases and J dropped 3; count of bases not matched to a gene: 7. The CDR3 nucleotides read TGTGCCAGTAGGACAGGCATCGACACTGAAGCTTTCTTT. Amino acid sequence: CASRTGIDTEAFF.

This clonotype was picked up a small number of times. This chain joins TRBV7-6 and TRBJ2-5, with TRBD2 matching 8 bases. V was pared by 5 bases and J by 1 base, with 12 bases of the junction left unmatched. The CDR3 is made up of 17 amino acids. Germline-derived CDR1 and CDR2 are SGHVS and FNYEAQ. In nucleotides, the CDR3 is TGTGCCAGCAGCCCCGGGTCGGGGGGGCCGTTCCAAGAGACCCAGTACTTC. Amino acid sequence: CASSPGSGGPFQETQYF.

There are many counts of this clonotype. The rearrangement uses TRBV5-1 and TRBJ2-7, with D uncertain. From germline, CDR1 is SGHRS and CDR2 YFSETQ. There are 14 residues in the CDR3. Trimming pared 4 bases from V and 5 bases from J, leaving 16 bases between. CDR3 protein: CASSPGRAGNEQYF. DNA for the CDR3: TGCGCCAGCAGCCCGGGTCGCGCTGGAAACGAGCAGTACTTC.

This clonotype occurred a few times. The rearrangement links TRBV11-1 to TRBJ2-5, with 9 positions matching TRBD2. The CDR3 is 15 residues long. Germline loops: CDR1 SGHAT, CDR2 FQDESV (reference sequence). Trimming cost V 1 base and J 5 bases; bases outside gene matches: 5. The CDR3 DNA sequence: TGTGCCAGCAGCTTAGTCCTAGCGGGGTATGAGACCCAGTACTTC. This codes for CASSLVLAGYETQYF.